Below, 19 T cell receptor beta chains from the same sample are listed, as sequenced in a study of lymphopenia after photon versus proton radiotherapy. Sequencing was performed with immunoSEQ multiplex PCR; in TCRdb, only in-frame clones are kept and a portion is missing. Counted here are around 28,000 clones, roughly four fifths occurring once; the ten biggest clones make up approximately 29%. This specimen consisted of peripheral blood, obtained from a patient treated with photon-based radiotherapy. Receptors were obtained from a man aged 50 to 59 with gastric cancer.

This clone appeared a few times. V is TRBV10-1 and J is TRBJ1-6; a possible D gene is TRBD1 (6 bases). V was clipped by 0 bases and J by 10 bases, with 10 bases between them. The CDR3 is 14 amino acids. Germline loops: CDR1 WNHNN, CDR2 SYGVQD (reference sequence). CDR3 bases: TGCGCCAGCAGTGAGTCGGGGACACCATCACCCCTCCACTTT. This codes for CASSESGTPSPLHF.

This chain links TRBV10-1 with TRBJ2-2; TRBD2 agrees at 8 bases. Germline lookup yields CDR1 WNHNN and CDR2 SYGVQD (reference sequence). Unmatched junction bases numbered 3, after V lost 3 bases and J lost 6 bases. The CDR3 spans 14 residues. CDR3 coding DNA: TGCGCCAGCAGTGAACGAGCGGGGGCCGGGGAGCTGTTTTTT. Its translation is CASSERAGAGELFF.

The rearrangement joins TRBV18 to TRBJ2-1; a possible D gene is TRBD2 (5 bases). Germline lookup yields CDR1 KGHSH and CDR2 LQKENI. The CDR3 extends over 15 amino acids. The V end was cut by 8 bases, the J end by 0 bases, with 14 bases between. DNA for the CDR3: TGTGCCAGCCTCCCGGGGTCAAGCTCCTACAATGAGCAGTTCTTC. This encodes CASLPGSSSYNEQFF.

The chain's CDR3 is CAWSVNRARGNTIYF. The CDR3 nucleotides are TGTGCCTGGAGTGTAAACAGGGCTAGGGGAAACACCATATATTTT. This chain joins TRBV30 and TRBJ1-3; D may be TRBD1 (6 bases). Germline CDR1 is GTSNPN and CDR2 is SVGIG (reference sequence). V was pared by 0 bases and J by 4 bases, with 13 bases between. The CDR3 sequence is 15 residues long.

The J gene is TRBJ2-1, the V gene TRBV29-1; D is unresolved. V dropped 4 bases and J dropped 4 bases, with 8 bases sitting between them. CDR1 is SQVTM, CDR2 ANQGSEA, per germline. The CDR3 has 12 amino acids. This chain's CDR3 is CSVGREYNEQFF. The CDR3 region has the DNA TGCAGCGTTGGCAGAGAGTACAATGAGCAGTTCTTC.

CDR3 sequence reads: CASTSGRVRTSGANVLTF. The CDR3 coding sequence is TGTGCCAGCACCTCGGGGAGGGTCCGAACCTCTGGGGCCAACGTCCTGACTTTC. The V and J genes are TRBV28 and TRBJ2-6; TRBD2 matches 7 bases. CDR1 and CDR2 from the germline V gene are MDHEN and SYDVKM. This CDR3 is built from 18 residues. The trim removed 7 bases at V and 0 bases at J, leaving 12 bases unmatched.

This chain links TRBV27 with TRBJ1-5, with TRBD1 identical over 7 bases. In germline, CDR1 is MNHEY, CDR2 SMNVEV (reference sequence). This CDR3 spans 15 amino acids. J gave up 2 bases and V 5 bases, and 6 bases lay outside the gene matches. The CDR3 DNA is TGTGCCAGCAGTACCCGAGGGGGCGGCAATCAGCCCCAGCATTTT. It yields the protein CASSTRGGGNQPQHF.

This clone was seen more than once but under ten times. DNA of the CDR3: TGTGCCAGCAGCTCGAACTACGAGCAGTACTTC. Its protein product is CASSSNYEQYF. The chain links TRBV11-2 to TRBJ2-7; no reliable D call. The germline gives CDR1 SGHAT, CDR2 FQNNGV. V lost 4 bases and J lost 3, with 4 bases in between. The CDR3 has 11 residues.

The chain recombines TRBV5-5 with TRBJ2-5; tentative D call: TRBD1 (6 bases). Germline CDR1 and CDR2: SGHKS and YYEKEE (reference sequence). This CDR3 comprises 15 residues. The V gene lost 0 bases and the J gene lost 2 bases, with 11 bases spanning the gap. In DNA, the CDR3 is TGTGCCAGCAGCTTGGCGGAGACAGGACAAGAGACCCAGTACTTC. Translated, it gives CASSLAETGQETQYF.

The genes are TRBV10-3 and TRBJ1-1; TRBD1 agrees at 10 bases. This CDR3 has 15 residues. From germline, CDR1 is ENHRY and CDR2 SYGVKD. J gave up 3 bases and V 6 bases, and 7 bases lay outside the gene matches. The CDR3 reads CAISASGTGDTEAFF. The CDR3 coding sequence is TGTGCCATCAGCGCTTCGGGGACAGGGGACACTGAAGCTTTCTTT.

This clone was counted a single time. The chain is built from TRBV7-9 and TRBJ1-2; D unresolved. The CDR3 runs to 15 residues. V gave up 2 bases and J gave up 0 bases, with 10 bases separating them. Per the germline V gene, CDR1 is SEHNR and CDR2 is FQNEAQ (reference sequence). CDR3 sequence (DNA): TGTGCCAGCAGCTTAAGTATCGGTACTAACTATGGCTACACCTTC. This codes for CASSLSIGTNYGYTF.

The CDR3 is CASSLAQGAGTEAFF. The DNA for the CDR3 is TGCGCCAGCAGCTTGGCTCAGGGGGCGGGCACTGAAGCTTTCTTT. The chain joins TRBV5-1 to TRBJ1-1; TRBD1 matches at 8 bases. Unmatched junction bases numbered 5, after V lost 0 bases and J lost 4 bases. The V gene's germline CDR1 is SGHRS and CDR2 YFSETQ. CDR3 length equals 15 residues.

J is TRBJ2-3 and V is TRBV7-2; 11 nucleotides agree with TRBD2. This CDR3 region has 17 residues. Trimming removed 1 base from V and 4 bases from J; junction bases left unmatched: 7. The germline V gene encodes CDR1 SGHTA and CDR2 FQGNSA. DNA of the CDR3: TGTGCCAGCAGCTTAGACGAGGTTAGCGGGGGGGCAGATACGCAGTATTTT. This encodes CASSLDEVSGGADTQYF. The whole variable domain, filled in from reference TRBV7-2 and TRBJ2-3, reads GAGVSQSPSNKVTEKGKDVELRCDPISGHTALYWYRQSLGQGLEFLIYFQGNSAPDKSGLPSDRFSAERTGGSVSTLTIQRTQQEDSAVYLCASSLDEVSGGADTQYFGPGTRLTVL.

V usage is TRBV7-8 and J usage is TRBJ1-5; no clear D gene. V dropped 5 bases and J dropped 0 bases, with 17 bases sitting between them. Germline CDR1 is SGHVS and CDR2 is FQNEAQ. CDR3 length: 17 residues. CDR3 nucleotide sequence: TGTGCCAGCAGCCCCCGAGACGACCCCTATAGCAATCAGCCCCAGCATTTT. This codes for CASSPRDDPYSNQPQHF.

This clone has just a few counts. This sequence joins TRBV5-1 and TRBJ1-5, with D maybe TRBD1 (6 bases). The germline V gene encodes CDR1 SGHRS and CDR2 YFSETQ. CDR3 length: 13 amino acids. V shed 3 bases and J shed 5 bases, with 9 bases lying between them. CDR3 nucleotide sequence: TGCGCCAGCAGCTACGAGGGGGATCAGCCCCAGCATTTT. It specifies CASSYEGDQPQHF.

Comment on this clone: Relative to the germline gene, one junction end is altered; a read error may explain this. The J gene is TRBJ2-3, the V gene TRBV7-3, with no clear D. The CDR3 is 14 amino acids. Germline-derived CDR1 and CDR2 are SGHTA and FQGTGA. The CDR3 DNA sequence: TGTGCCAGCAGCCCAGGATCATTGCACAGATACGCAGTATTT. This sequence encodes CASSPGSLHRYAVF.

This clone was seen a handful of times. The chain has TRBV7-8 and TRBJ1-5, with a weak D call TRBD1 (6 bases). The CDR3 runs to 18 residues. The V and J ends lost 2 bases and 0 bases respectively, with 17 bases between them. Germline-derived CDR1 and CDR2 are SGHVS and FQNEAQ. The CDR3 is CASSLIPWGADSNQPQHF. The DNA for the CDR3 is TGTGCCAGCAGCTTAATCCCCTGGGGGGCAGATAGCAATCAGCCCCAGCATTTT.

The gene calls are TRBV30 and TRBJ1-4, with 10 bases identical to TRBD1. Unmatched junction bases numbered 2, after V lost 0 bases and J lost 7 bases. CDR1 and CDR2 (germline): GTSNPN, SVGIG (reference sequence). The CDR3 loop spans 14 amino acids. CDR3 sequence reads: CAWSVDRGLEKLFF. Here the CDR3 DNA reads TGTGCCTGGAGTGTCGACAGGGGGCTTGAAAAACTGTTTTTT.

The chain combines TRBV15 with TRBJ2-1; the D gene is possibly TRBD1 (6 bases). The length of the CDR3 is 15 residues. Germline V CDR1 and CDR2: LNHNV, YYDKDF (reference sequence). V was clipped by 1 base and J by 7 bases, with 14 bases between them. The CDR3 region is CATSRAKGVGNEQFF. The CDR3 bases are TGTGCCACCAGCAGAGCTAAGGGGGTTGGGAATGAGCAGTTCTTC.